This T cell receptor beta chain was retrieved from a study of OX40 agonist ivuxolimab in advanced cancers. In the study overall: Patients were dosed with the agonistic anti-OX40 (CD134) antibody ivuxolimab.

Sequencing was performed with immunoSEQ multiplex PCR; in TCRdb, only in-frame clones are kept and a portion is missing. The data contain about 100,000 clones, about 87% of them singletons. Findings and limits, study-wide: Dosing at 0.1 to 3.0 mg/kg was accompanied by clonal expansion of CD4+ and CD8+ blood T cells by week 6.

On this clone: Its matching antigen is unknown.

Autoimmune disease history or systemic immunosuppression was exclusionary. The CDR3 is made up of 15 amino acids. The germline CDR1 and CDR2 sequences are LNHDA and SQIVND (reference sequence). Trimming shortened V by 0 bases and J by 4 bases, and 13 bases separated the two germline ends. The sample consisted of CD4+ or CD8+ T cells sorted from blood, taken in a trial of the OX40 agonist ivuxolimab. The TCR was taken from an adult with an advanced solid tumor such as melanoma, head and neck, liver or kidney cancer. This rearrangement joins TRBV19 to TRBJ2-7; a possible D gene is TRBD1 (6 bases). The CDR3 loop reads CASSIEEGQGYEQYF. In DNA, the CDR3 is TGTGCCAGTAGTATAGAAGAGGGCCAGGGGTACGAGCAGTACTTC.